This T cell receptor (beta chain) was documented in a study of vaccination effects on CD4 cells after COVID-19. About this clone: Its antigen is unidentified.

The method was immunoSEQ multiplex PCR; TCRdb's version includes in-frame clones alone and lacks a portion of them. The sample consists of fewer than 30,000 clones, around 75% of them appearing once. Germline trimming cut 2 bases from V and 5 bases from J; bases unmatched to any gene: 9. CDR1 is SGHRS and CDR2 is YFSETQ in the germline V gene. The CDR3 length is 16 residues. CD4+ T cells specific for antigen were expanded with viral peptide pools by the ViraFEST assay before sequencing. At the end of 9 to 11 days of culture, CD4+ T cells were isolated. Vaccinated participants had no history of SARS-CoV-2 infection and tested negative for nucleocapsid antibodies. Some 2 million PBMC were placed in each well, which was supplemented with roughly 10 IU/ml IL-2 and around 9.9 ug/ml peptides. IL-2 medium took the place of half the medium on both days 3 and 7.

This receptor was taken from a human donor who received a COVID-19 vaccine. J is TRBJ2-5 and V is TRBV5-1, with 10 bases aligning to TRBD1. The sequences come from CD4+ T cells from PBMCs cultured with HCoV-NL63 spike peptides, collected before COVID-19 vaccination. The CDR3 DNA is TGCGCCAGCAGCTTTGAGGGGACAGGGGTATTGGAGACCCAGTACTTC. Protein sequence: CASSFEGTGVLETQYF.